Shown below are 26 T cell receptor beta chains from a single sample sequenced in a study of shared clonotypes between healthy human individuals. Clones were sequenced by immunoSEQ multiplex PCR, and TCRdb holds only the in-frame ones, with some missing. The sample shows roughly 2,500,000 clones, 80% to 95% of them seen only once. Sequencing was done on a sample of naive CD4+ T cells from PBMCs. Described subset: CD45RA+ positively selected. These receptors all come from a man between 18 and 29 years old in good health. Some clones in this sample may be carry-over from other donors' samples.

The CDR3, as DNA: TGTGCCCGGGGCACCTTTCGGGGTGGCTACACCTTC. It encodes CARGTFRGGYTF. The chain recombines TRBV27 with TRBJ1-2, with D perhaps TRBD1 (5 bases). CDR3 length: 12 amino acids. V dropped 11 bases and J dropped 7 bases, with 17 bases sitting between them. The germline V gene has CDR1 MNHEY and CDR2 SMNVEV (reference sequence).

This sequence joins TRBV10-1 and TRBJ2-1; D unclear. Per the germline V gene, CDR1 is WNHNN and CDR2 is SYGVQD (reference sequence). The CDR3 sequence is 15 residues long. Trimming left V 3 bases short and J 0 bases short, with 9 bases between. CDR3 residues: CASSDGQYSYNEQFF. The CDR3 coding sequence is TGCGCCAGCAGTGATGGCCAGTACTCCTACAATGAGCAGTTCTTC.

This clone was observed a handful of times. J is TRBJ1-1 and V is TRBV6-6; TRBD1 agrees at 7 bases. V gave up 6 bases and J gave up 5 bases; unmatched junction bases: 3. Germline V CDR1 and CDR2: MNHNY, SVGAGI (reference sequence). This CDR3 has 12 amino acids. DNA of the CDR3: TGTGCCAGCAGCCAACAGGGGACTGAAGCTTTCTTT. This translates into CASSQQGTEAFF.

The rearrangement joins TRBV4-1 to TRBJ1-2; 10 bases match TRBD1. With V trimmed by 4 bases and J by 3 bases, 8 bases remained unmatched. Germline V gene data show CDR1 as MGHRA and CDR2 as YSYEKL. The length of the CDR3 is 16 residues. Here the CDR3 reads CASSPRQGAQDYGYTF. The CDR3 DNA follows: TGCGCCAGCAGCCCCCGACAGGGGGCACAGGACTATGGCTACACCTTC.

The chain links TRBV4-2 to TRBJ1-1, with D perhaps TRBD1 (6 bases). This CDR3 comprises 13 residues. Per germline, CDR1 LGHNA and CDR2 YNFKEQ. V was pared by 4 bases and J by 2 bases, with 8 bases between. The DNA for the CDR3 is TGTGCCAGCAGCCCGGGGGGCAACACTGAAGCTTTCTTT. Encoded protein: CASSPGGNTEAFF.

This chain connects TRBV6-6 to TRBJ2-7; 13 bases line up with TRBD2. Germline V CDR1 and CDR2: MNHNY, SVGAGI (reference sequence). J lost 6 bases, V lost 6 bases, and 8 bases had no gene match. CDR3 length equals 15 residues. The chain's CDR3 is CASSPGTSGTGEQYF. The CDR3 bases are TGTGCCAGCAGCCCAGGGACTAGCGGGACGGGCGAGCAGTACTTC.

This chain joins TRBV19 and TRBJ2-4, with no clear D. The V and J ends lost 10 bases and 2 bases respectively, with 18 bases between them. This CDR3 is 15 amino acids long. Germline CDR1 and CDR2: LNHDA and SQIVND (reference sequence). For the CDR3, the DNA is TGTGCCACCCATGACTTAATGGGATCCAAAAACATTCAGTACTTC. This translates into CATHDLMGSKNIQYF.

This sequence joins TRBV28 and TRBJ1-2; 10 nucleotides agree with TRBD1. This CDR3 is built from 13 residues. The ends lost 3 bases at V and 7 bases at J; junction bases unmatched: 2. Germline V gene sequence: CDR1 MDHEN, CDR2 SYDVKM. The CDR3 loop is CASSFDRGRGYTF. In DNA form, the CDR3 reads TGTGCCAGCAGTTTCGACAGGGGGCGTGGCTACACCTTC.

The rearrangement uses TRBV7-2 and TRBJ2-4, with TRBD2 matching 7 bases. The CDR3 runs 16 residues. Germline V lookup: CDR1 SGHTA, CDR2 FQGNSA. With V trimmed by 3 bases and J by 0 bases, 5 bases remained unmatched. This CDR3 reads CASSFGGSGAKNIQYF. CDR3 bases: TGTGCCAGCAGCTTTGGCGGGAGTGGAGCCAAAAACATTCAGTACTTC.

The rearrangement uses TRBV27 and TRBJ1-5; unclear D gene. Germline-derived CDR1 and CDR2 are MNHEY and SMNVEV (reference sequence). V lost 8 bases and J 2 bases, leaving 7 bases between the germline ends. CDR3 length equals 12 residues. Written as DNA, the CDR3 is TGTGCCAGCCGGTTCCGCAATCAGCCCCAGCATTTT. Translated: CASRFRNQPQHF.

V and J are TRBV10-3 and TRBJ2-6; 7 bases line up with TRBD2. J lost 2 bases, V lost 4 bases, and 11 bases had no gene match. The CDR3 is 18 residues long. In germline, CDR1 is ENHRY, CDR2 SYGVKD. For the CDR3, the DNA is TGTGCCATCAGTGGCAATACAGCACGGGAGGCTGGGGCCAACGTCCTGACTTTC. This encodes CAISGNTAREAGANVLTF.

The CDR3 DNA reads as TGTGCCAGCTCACTGGGACAGGTAGAGACCCAGTACTTC. This sequence encodes CASSLGQVETQYF. This chain links TRBV18 with TRBJ2-5, with 8 bases that match TRBD1. The ends lost 4 bases at V and 4 bases at J; junction bases unmatched: 2. This CDR3 is 13 amino acids long. CDR1 is KGHSH and CDR2 is LQKENI in the germline V gene. The whole variable domain, filled in from reference TRBV18 and TRBJ2-5, reads NAGVMQNPRHLVRRRGQEARLRCSPMKGHSHVYWYRQLPEEGLKFMVYLQKENIIDESGMPKERFSAEFPKEGPSILRIQQVVRGDSAAYFCASSLGQVETQYFGPGTRLLVL.

The CDR3 DNA follows: TGTGCCAGCAGCGTAGTGGAAGGGACCTACGAGCAGTACTTC. Translation: CASSVVEGTYEQYF. This sequence joins TRBV9 and TRBJ2-7; D gene uncertain. The V end lost 0 bases, the J end lost 2 bases, and 9 bases lay between the germline ends. CDR1 and CDR2 from the germline V gene are SGDLS and YYNGEE. This CDR3 spans 14 amino acids. Full variable domain (outside the CDR3, taken from reference TRBV9 and TRBJ2-7): DSGVTQTPKHLITATGQRVTLRCSPRSGDLSVYWYQQSLDQGLQFLIQYYNGEERAKGNILERFSAQQFPDLHSELNLSSLELGDSALYFCASSVVEGTYEQYFGPGTRLTVT.

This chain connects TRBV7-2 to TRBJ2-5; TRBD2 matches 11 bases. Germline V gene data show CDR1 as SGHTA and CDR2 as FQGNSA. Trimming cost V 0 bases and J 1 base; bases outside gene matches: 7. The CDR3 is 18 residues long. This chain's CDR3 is CASSLAFDLAGGQETQYF. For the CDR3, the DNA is TGTGCCAGCAGCTTAGCGTTCGATCTAGCGGGAGGCCAAGAGACCCAGTACTTC.

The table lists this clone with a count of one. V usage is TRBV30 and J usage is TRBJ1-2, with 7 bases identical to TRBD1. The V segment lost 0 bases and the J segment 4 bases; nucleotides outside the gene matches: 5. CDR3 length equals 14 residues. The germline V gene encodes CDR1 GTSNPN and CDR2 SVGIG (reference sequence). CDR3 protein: CAWSVVGGGYGYTF. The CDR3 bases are TGTGCCTGGAGTGTAGTAGGGGGCGGCTATGGCTACACCTTC.

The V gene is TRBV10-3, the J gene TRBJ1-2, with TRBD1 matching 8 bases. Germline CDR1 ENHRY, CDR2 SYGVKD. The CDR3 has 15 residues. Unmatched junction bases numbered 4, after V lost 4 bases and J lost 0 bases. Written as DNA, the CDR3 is TGTGCCATCAGTGTTGCCAGGGGGCCTAACTATGGCTACACCTTC. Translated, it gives CAISVARGPNYGYTF.

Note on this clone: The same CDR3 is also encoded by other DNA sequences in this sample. CDR3 in DNA: TGTGCCAGCAGTGCTAGCTCCTACGAGCAGTACTTC. This sequence encodes CASSASSYEQYF. This rearrangement joins TRBV6-1 to TRBJ2-7; D unresolved. Germline values: CDR1 MNHNS, CDR2 SASEGT. This CDR3 is built from 12 residues. Trimming pared 4 bases from V and 0 bases from J, leaving 4 bases between.

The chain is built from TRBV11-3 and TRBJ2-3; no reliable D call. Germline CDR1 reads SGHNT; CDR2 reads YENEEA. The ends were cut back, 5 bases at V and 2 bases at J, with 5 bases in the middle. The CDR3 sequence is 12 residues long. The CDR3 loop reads CASSINTDTQYF. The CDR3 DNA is TGTGCCAGCAGCATCAACACAGATACGCAGTATTTT.

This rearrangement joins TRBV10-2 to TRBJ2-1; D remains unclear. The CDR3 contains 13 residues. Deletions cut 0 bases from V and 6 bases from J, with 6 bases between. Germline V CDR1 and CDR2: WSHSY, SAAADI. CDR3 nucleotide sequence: TGCGCCAGCAGTGAGTCGATAGGCAATGAGCAGTTCTTC. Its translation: CASSESIGNEQFF.

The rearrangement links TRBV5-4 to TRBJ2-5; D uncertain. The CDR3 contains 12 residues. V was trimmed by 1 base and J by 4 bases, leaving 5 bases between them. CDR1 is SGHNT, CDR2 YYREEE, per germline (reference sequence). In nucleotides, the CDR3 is TGTGCCAGCAGCTTGTTTAGAGAGACCCAGTACTTC. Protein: CASSLFRETQYF.

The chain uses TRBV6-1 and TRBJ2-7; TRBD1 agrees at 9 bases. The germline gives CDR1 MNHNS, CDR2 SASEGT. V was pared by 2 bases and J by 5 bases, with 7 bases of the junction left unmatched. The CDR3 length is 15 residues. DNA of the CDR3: TGTGCCAGCAGTGAACTAAGGGACAGGGACCACGAGCAGTACTTC. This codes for CASSELRDRDHEQYF.

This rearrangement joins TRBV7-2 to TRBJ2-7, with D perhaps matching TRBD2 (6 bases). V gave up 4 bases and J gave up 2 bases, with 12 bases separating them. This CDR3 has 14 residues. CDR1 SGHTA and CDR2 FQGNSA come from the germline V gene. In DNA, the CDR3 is TGTGCCAGCAGCTCCTGGGGGGTTACCTACGAGCAGTACTTC. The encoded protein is CASSSWGVTYEQYF.

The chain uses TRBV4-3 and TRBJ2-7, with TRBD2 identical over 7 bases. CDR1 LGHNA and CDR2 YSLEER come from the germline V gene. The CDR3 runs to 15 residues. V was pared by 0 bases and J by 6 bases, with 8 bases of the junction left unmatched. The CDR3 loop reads CASSQEPRGGGEQYF. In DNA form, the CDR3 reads TGCGCCAGCAGCCAAGAACCCCGTGGGGGGGGCGAGCAGTACTTC.

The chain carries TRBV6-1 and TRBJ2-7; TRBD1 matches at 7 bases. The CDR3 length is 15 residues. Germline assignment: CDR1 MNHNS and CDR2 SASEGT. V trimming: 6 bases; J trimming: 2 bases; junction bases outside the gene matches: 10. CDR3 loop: CASSTGTVGTYEQYF. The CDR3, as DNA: TGTGCCAGCAGCACCGGGACAGTGGGGACCTACGAGCAGTACTTC.

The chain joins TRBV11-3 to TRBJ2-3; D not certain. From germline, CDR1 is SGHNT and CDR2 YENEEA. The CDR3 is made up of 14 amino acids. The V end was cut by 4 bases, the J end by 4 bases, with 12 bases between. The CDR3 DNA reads TGTGCCAGCAGCTCCCCCGCTTTCCCAGATACGCAGTATTTT. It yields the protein CASSSPAFPDTQYF.

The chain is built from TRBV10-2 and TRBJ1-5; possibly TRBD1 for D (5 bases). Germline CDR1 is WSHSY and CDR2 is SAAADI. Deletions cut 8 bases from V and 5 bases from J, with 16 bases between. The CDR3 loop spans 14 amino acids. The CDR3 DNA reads TGCGCCAGCGGCCGCGCGGGGCTCGATCAGCCCCAGCATTTT. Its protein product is CASGRAGLDQPQHF.